These 6 T cell receptor beta chains share one sample of origin, sequenced in a study of tumour-infiltrating T cells in Burkitt lymphoma. Repertoires were generated with immunoSEQ multiplex PCR, while TCRdb's copy carries only in-frame clones and drops some. The data show over a hundred clones, 60% to 85% seen once. Sequences were obtained from tumor tissue. These receptors came from a human donor with Burkitt lymphoma.

The CDR3 region is CASSSRDRPGTEAFF. The CDR3 nucleotides read TGTGCCAGCAGTTCCCGGGACAGGCCGGGAACTGAAGCTTTCTTT. J is TRBJ1-1 and V is TRBV7-2; the match to TRBD1 covers 8 bases. The CDR3 contains 15 residues. Looked up from germline, CDR1 is SGHTA and CDR2 is FQGNSA. After removal of 6 bases from V and 5 bases from J, the junction contained 11 bases not matched to a gene.

The V gene is TRBV19, the J gene TRBJ1-4; D is ambiguous. The CDR3 has 15 residues. The germline gives CDR1 LNHDA, CDR2 SQIVND (reference sequence). Deletions cut 3 bases from V and 7 bases from J, with 15 bases between. In DNA form, the CDR3 reads TGTGCCAGTAGTATGGCCGACGGCGGCTCTGAAAAACTGTTTTTT. As protein: CASSMADGGSEKLFF.

J is TRBJ1-5 and V is TRBV10-2; D possibly corresponds to TRBD1 (6 bases). The germline CDR1 and CDR2 sequences are WSHSY and SAAADI. Trimming left V 6 bases short and J 6 bases short, with 9 bases between. CDR3 length: 12 amino acids. This CDR3 is CASSSDSQPQHF. Written as DNA, the CDR3 is TGCGCCAGCAGCTCGGACAGTCAGCCCCAGCATTTT.

The CDR3 protein is CASKSGKTYGYTF. The CDR3 DNA is TGTGCCAGCAAATCTGGAAAGACCTATGGCTACACCTTC. The genes are TRBV14 and TRBJ1-2; D call uncertain. CDR3 length equals 13 residues. Trimming cost V 7 bases and J 4 bases, with 13 bases left between them. Germline assignment: CDR1 SGHDN and CDR2 FVKESK.

This clone was detected a few times. The chain links TRBV4-3 to TRBJ1-4; tentatively, D is TRBD1 (5 bases). The CDR3 spans 16 residues. Germline CDR1 is LGHNA and CDR2 is YSLEER. The V and J ends lost 0 bases and 8 bases respectively, with 16 bases between them. The CDR3 DNA follows: TGCGCCAGCAGCCAAGATATCGGGGGAGGGTACGAAAAACTGTTTTTT. It yields the protein CASSQDIGGGYEKLFF.

The chain carries TRBV5-1 and TRBJ1-3, with 7 positions matching TRBD1. CDR1 is SGHRS and CDR2 is YFSETQ in the germline V gene. CDR3 length: 15 amino acids. The trim removed 2 bases at V and 2 bases at J, leaving 4 bases unmatched. The DNA for the CDR3 is TGCGCCAGCAGCTTCGACAGGGCACCTGGAAACACCATATATTTT. This translates into CASSFDRAPGNTIYF.